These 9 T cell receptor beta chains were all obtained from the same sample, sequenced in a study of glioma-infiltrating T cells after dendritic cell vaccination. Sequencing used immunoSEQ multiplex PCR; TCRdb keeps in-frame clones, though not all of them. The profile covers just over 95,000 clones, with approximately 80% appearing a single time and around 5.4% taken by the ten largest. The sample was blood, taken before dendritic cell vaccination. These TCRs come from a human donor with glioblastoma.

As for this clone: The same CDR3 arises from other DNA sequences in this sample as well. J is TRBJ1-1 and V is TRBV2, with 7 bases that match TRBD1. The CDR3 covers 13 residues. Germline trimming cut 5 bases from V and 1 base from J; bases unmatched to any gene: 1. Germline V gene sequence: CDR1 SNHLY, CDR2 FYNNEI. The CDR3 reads CASSRQGNTEAFF. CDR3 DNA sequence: TGTGCCAGCAGTAGACAGGGGAACACTGAAGCTTTCTTT. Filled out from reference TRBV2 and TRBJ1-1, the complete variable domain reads EPEVTQTPSHQVTQMGQEVILRCVPISNHLYFYWYRQILGQKVEFLVSFYNNEISEKSEIFDDQFSVERPDGSNFTLKIRSTKLEDSAMYFCASSRQGNTEAFFGQGTRLTVV.

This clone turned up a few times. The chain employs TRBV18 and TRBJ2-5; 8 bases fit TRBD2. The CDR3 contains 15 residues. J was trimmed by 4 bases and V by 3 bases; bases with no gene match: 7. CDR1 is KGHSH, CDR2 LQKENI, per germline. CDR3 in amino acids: CASSPPATSVETQYF. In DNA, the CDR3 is TGTGCCAGCTCACCCCCCGCGACTAGCGTAGAGACCCAGTACTTC.

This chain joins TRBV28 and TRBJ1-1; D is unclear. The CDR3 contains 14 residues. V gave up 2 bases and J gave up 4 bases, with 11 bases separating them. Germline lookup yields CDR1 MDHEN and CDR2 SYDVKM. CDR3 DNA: TGTGCCAGCAGTTTAAGACTGGGGAGCACTGAAGCTTTCTTT. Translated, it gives CASSLRLGSTEAFF.

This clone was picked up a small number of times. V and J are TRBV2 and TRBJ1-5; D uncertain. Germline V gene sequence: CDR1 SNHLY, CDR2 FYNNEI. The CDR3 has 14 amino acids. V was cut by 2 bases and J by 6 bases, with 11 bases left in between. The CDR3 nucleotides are TGTGCCAGCAGTGAATATCCCTACCGTCAGCCCCAGCATTTT. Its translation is CASSEYPYRQPQHF.

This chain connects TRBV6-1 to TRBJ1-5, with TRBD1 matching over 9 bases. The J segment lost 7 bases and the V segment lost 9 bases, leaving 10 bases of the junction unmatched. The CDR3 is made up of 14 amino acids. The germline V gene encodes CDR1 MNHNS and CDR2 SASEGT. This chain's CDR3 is CASSGTGFNQPQHF. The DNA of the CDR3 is TGTGCCAGTTCTGGGACAGGGTTCAACCAGCCCCAGCATTTT.

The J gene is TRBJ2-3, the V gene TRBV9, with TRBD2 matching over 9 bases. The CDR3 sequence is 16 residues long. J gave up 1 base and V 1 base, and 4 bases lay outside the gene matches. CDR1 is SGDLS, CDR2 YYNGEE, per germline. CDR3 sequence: CASSVLGGRGTDTQYF. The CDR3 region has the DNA TGTGCCAGCAGCGTATTGGGCGGGAGGGGCACAGATACGCAGTATTTT.

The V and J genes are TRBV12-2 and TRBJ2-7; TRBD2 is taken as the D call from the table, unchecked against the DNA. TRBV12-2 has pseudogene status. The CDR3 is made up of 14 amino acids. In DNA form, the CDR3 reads TGTGCAAGTCGCCGCCGGGGTTGCCCCTACGAGCAGTACTTC. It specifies CASRRRGCPYEQYF.

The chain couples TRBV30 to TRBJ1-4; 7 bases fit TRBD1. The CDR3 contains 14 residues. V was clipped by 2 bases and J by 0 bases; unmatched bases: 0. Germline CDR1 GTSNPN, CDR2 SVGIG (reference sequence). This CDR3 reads CAWSTGATNEKLFF. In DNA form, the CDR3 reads TGTGCCTGGAGTACAGGGGCAACTAATGAAAAACTGTTTTTT. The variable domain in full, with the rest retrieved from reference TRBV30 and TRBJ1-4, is SQTIHQWPATLVQPVGSPLSLECTVEGTSNPNLYWYRQAAGRGLQLLFYSVGIGQISSEVPQNLSASRPQDRQFILSSKKLLLSDSGFYLCAWSTGATNEKLFFGSGTQLSVL.

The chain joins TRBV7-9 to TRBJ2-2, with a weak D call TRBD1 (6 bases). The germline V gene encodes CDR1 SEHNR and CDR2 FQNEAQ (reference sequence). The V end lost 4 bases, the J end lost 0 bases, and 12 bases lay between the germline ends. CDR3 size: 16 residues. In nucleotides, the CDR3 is TGTGCCAGCAGCTCCCGGGACACATCGAACACCGGGGAGCTGTTTTTT. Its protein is CASSSRDTSNTGELFF.